The 10 T cell receptor beta chains reported below all come from one sample, sequenced in a study of cytomegalovirus exposure and HLA in healthy donors. PCR amplification relied on 60 Vbeta primers (plus 13 Jbeta primers). Sequencing used immunoSEQ multiplex PCR; TCRdb keeps in-frame clones, though not all of them. This sample has approximately 160,000 clones; over 80% occur once, and the top ten carry roughly 4.5%. Sequencing was carried out using PBMCs. Receptors originate from a woman aged 45-59 years in good health and CMV-seropositive.

This chain links TRBV27 with TRBJ1-6; the match to TRBD1 covers 7 bases. CDR1 and CDR2 from the germline V gene are MNHEY and SMNVEV (reference sequence). The CDR3 contains 13 residues. The ends lost 2 bases at V and 14 bases at J; junction bases unmatched: 6. CDR3 region: CASSLGVGTALHF. The CDR3, as DNA: TGTGCCAGCAGTTTAGGTGTGGGGACAGCCCTCCACTTT.

The gene calls are TRBV19 and TRBJ2-7; 14 nucleotides line up with TRBD2. Germline V gene lookup returns CDR1 LNHDA and CDR2 SQIVND (reference sequence). This CDR3 comprises 14 residues. The J segment lost 9 bases and the V segment lost 6 bases, leaving 7 bases of the junction unmatched. The CDR3 loop reads CASSRLAGGPGQYF. CDR3 in DNA: TGTGCCAGTAGCCGACTAGCGGGAGGGCCGGGGCAGTACTTC.

For this clone: The sample holds other DNA sequences that translate to the same CDR3. This rearrangement joins TRBV6-5 to TRBJ1-2; D uncertain. Looked up from germline, CDR1 is MNHEY and CDR2 is SVGAGI. With 0 bases removed from V and 2 bases from J, the gap between germline ends came to 4 bases. The CDR3 has 13 residues. The DNA of the CDR3 is TGTGCCAGCAGTTACTCTTCAAACTATGGCTACACCTTC. Residues: CASSYSSNYGYTF.

The chain couples TRBV7-2 to TRBJ2-3, with 15 bases aligning to TRBD2. The germline CDR1 and CDR2 sequences are SGHTA and FQGNSA. V lost 5 bases and J lost 6; bases outside the gene matches: 12. The CDR3 loop spans 18 amino acids. CDR3 sequence: CASSKGLAGGGVTDTQYF. The CDR3 nucleotides are TGTGCCAGCAGCAAGGGACTAGCGGGGGGAGGAGTCACGGATACGCAGTATTTT.

This clone came up once. This chain joins TRBV4-3 and TRBJ2-5; 10 bases line up with TRBD2. The V gene's germline CDR1 is LGHNA and CDR2 YSLEER. The CDR3 totals 15 residues. With V trimmed by 3 bases and J by 5 bases, 6 bases remained unmatched. The CDR3 region is CASSQDSGGAETQYF. DNA for the CDR3: TGCGCCAGCAGCCAGGACAGCGGGGGGGCGGAGACCCAGTACTTC.

V usage is TRBV6-1 and J usage is TRBJ2-2, with D tentatively TRBD2 (6 bases). Trimming took off 1 base at V and 6 bases at J, with 12 bases between the two ends. CDR3 length: 15 amino acids. Germline V gene data show CDR1 as MNHNS and CDR2 as SASEGT. The CDR3 is CASSEVGGAAGELFF. The CDR3 nucleotides read TGTGCCAGCAGTGAAGTTGGCGGGGCAGCCGGGGAGCTGTTTTTT.

The chain uses TRBV19 and TRBJ2-5; a possible D gene is TRBD2 (5 bases). V lost 3 bases and J 0 bases, leaving 14 bases between the germline ends. The CDR3 is made up of 16 amino acids. CDR1 and CDR2 from the germline V gene are LNHDA and SQIVND (reference sequence). The CDR3 sequence is CASSMVGLLYQETQYF. In DNA form, the CDR3 reads TGTGCCAGTAGTATGGTTGGACTTTTGTACCAAGAGACCCAGTACTTC.

This clone turned up a few times. The chain has TRBV9 and TRBJ1-4; the D gene is possibly TRBD1 (6 bases). In germline, CDR1 is SGDLS, CDR2 YYNGEE. This CDR3 spans 17 amino acids. V was cut by 0 bases and J by 6 bases, with 18 bases left in between. The CDR3 DNA reads as TGTGCCAGCAGCGTAGGAGCTGATTCCGGACAGCATGAAAAACTGTTTTTT. Translation gives CASSVGADSGQHEKLFF.

The chain carries TRBV4-1 and TRBJ2-7; 14 bases align to TRBD2. V was pared by 3 bases and J by 6 bases, with 7 bases of the junction left unmatched. CDR3 length: 16 amino acids. From germline, CDR1 is MGHRA and CDR2 YSYEKL. The CDR3 here is CASSQGLAGVNSEQYF. CDR3 DNA sequence: TGCGCCAGCAGCCAGGGACTAGCGGGAGTCAATAGCGAGCAGTACTTC.

The chain combines TRBV15 with TRBJ1-5; the D is unclear. The CDR3 runs to 15 residues. With 0 bases removed from V and 11 bases from J, the gap between germline ends came to 17 bases. The germline CDR1 and CDR2 sequences are LNHNV and YYDKDF (reference sequence). This CDR3 reads CATSRDKIGSLTQHF. CDR3 bases: TGTGCCACCAGCAGAGATAAGATCGGGTCTTTAACCCAGCATTTT.